This TCR beta chain was recovered during a study of CD8 T cells in Susac syndrome. Random hexamers were used to reverse transcribe 0.5 to 1 ug of RNA. Via MiXCR, TCRdb re-called the immunoSEQ multiplex PCR reads, giving one row per CDR3 protein. Among 70,000 or so distinct CDR3 sequences listed, approximately 94% were seen once. Germline CDR1 MNHEY, CDR2 SMNVEV (reference sequence). CDR3 size: 13 residues. Trimming shortened V by 7 bases and J by 2 bases, and 11 bases separated the two germline ends. The rearrangement links TRBV27 to TRBJ1-1; D unresolved. This TCR derives from a human donor with multiple sclerosis. Source material: CD8+ T cells from PBMCs. The CDR3 protein is CASTSDGNTEAFF. DNA of the CDR3: TGTGCCAGCACCTCGGACGGTAACACTGAAGCTTTCTTT.